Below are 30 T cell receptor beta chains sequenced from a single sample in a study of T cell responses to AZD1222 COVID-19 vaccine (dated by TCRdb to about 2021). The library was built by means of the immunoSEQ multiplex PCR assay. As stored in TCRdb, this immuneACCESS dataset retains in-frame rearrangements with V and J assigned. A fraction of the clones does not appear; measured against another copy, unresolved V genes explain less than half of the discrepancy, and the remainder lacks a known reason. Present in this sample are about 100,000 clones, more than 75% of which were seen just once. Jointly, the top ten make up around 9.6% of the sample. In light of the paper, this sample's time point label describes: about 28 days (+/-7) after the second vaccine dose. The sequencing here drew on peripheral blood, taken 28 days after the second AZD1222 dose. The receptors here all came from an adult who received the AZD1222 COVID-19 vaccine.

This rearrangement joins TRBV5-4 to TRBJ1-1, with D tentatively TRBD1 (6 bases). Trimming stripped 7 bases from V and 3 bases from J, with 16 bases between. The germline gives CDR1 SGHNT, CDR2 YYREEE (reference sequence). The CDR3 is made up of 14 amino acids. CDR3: CASGGQGGYTEAFF. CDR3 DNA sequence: TGTGCCAGCGGGGGGCAGGGCGGGTACACTGAAGCTTTCTTT.

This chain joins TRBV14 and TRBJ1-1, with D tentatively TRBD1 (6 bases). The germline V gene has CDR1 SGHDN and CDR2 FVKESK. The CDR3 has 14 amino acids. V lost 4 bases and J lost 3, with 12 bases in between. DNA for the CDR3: TGTGCCAGCAGCCCCCCGGAGGGGGACACTGAAGCTTTCTTT. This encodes CASSPPEGDTEAFF.

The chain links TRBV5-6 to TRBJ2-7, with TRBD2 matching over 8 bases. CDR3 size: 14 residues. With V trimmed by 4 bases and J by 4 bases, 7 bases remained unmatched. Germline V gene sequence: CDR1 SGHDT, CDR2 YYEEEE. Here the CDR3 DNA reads TGTGCCAGCAGCCCGGGACTAGGGTTTTACGAGCAGTACTTC. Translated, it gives CASSPGLGFYEQYF. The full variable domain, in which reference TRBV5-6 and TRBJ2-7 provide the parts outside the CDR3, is DAGVTQSPTHLIKTRGQQVTLRCSPKSGHDTVSWYQQALGQGPQFIFQYYEEEERQRGNFPDRFSGHQFPNYSSELNVNALLLGDSALYLCASSPGLGFYEQYFGPGTRLTVT.

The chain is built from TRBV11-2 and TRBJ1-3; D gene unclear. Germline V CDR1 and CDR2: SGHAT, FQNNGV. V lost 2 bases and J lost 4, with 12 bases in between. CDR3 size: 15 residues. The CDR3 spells CASSLIQAFGNTIYF. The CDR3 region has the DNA TGTGCCAGCAGCTTAATCCAGGCGTTCGGAAACACCATATATTTT.

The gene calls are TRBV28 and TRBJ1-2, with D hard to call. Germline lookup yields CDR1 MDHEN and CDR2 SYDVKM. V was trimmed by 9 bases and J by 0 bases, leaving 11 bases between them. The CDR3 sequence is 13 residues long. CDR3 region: CASTDEANYGYTF. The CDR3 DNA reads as TGTGCCAGTACGGACGAGGCTAACTATGGCTACACCTTC.

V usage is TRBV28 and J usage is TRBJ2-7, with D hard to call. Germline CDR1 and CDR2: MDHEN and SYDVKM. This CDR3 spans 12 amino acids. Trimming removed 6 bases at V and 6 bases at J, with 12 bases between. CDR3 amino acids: CASSPLVREQYF. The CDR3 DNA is TGTGCCAGCAGCCCCCTGGTCCGCGAGCAGTACTTC.

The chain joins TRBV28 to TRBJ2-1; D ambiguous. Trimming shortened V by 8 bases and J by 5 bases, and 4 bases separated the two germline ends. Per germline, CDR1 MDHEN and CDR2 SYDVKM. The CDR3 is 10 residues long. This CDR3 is CASRDNEQFF. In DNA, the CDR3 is TGTGCCAGCCGGGACAATGAGCAGTTCTTC. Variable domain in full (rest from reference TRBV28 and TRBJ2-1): DVKVTQSSRYLVKRTGEKVFLECVQDMDHENMFWYRQDPGLGLRLIYFSYDVKMKEKGDIPEGYSVSREKKERFSLILESASTNQTSMYLCASRDNEQFFGPGTRLTVL.

The CDR3 here is CASSWDRGLGEAFF. The CDR3 region has the DNA TGTGCCAGCAGTTGGGACAGGGGGCTGGGTGAAGCTTTCTTT. The chain couples TRBV2 to TRBJ1-1; 12 bases agree with TRBD1. CDR3 size: 14 residues. V gave up 5 bases and J gave up 7 bases; unmatched junction bases: 5. Germline V CDR1 and CDR2: SNHLY, FYNNEI.

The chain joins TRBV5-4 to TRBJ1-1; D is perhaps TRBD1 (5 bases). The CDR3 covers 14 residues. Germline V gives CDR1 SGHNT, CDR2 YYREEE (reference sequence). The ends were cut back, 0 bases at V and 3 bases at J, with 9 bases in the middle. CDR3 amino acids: CASSLAGRHTEAFF. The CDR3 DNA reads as TGTGCCAGCAGCTTGGCGGGACGGCACACTGAAGCTTTCTTT.

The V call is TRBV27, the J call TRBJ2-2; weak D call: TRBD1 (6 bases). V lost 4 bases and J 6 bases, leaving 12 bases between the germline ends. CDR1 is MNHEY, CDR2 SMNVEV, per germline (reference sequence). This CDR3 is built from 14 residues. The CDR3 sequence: CASSSPGAAGELFF. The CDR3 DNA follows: TGTGCCAGCAGTTCGCCAGGGGCGGCCGGGGAGCTGTTTTTT.

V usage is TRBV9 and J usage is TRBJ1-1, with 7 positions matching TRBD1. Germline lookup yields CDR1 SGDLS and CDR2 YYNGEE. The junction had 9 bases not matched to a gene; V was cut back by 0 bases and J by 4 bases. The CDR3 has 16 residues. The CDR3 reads CASSVEAGGRLTEAFF. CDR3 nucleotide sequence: TGTGCCAGCAGCGTAGAGGCAGGGGGACGTCTCACTGAAGCTTTCTTT.

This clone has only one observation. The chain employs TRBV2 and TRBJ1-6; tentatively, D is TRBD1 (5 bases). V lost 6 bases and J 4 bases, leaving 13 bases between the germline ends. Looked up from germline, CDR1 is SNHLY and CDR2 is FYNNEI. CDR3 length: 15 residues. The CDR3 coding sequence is TGTGCCAGCAGGCAGACAGAGACTTATAATTCACCCCTCCACTTT. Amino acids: CASRQTETYNSPLHF.

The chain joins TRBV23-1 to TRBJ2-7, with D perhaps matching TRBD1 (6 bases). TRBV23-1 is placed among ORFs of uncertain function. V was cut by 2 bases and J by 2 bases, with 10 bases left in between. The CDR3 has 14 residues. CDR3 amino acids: CASSQRTVTYEQYF. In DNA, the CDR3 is TGCGCCAGCAGTCAAAGGACAGTAACCTACGAGCAGTACTTC.

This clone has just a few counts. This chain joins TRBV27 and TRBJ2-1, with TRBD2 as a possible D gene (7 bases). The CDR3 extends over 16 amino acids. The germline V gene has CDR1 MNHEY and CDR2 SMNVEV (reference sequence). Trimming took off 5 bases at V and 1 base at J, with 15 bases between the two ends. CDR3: CASSPRGGGSYNEQFF. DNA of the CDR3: TGTGCCAGCAGTCCCCGAGGGGGGGGGTCCTACAATGAGCAGTTCTTC.

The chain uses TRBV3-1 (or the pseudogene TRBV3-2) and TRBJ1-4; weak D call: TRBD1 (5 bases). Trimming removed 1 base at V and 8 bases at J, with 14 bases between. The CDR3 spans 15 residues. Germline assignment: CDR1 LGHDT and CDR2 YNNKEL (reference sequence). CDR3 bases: TGTGCCAGCAGCCAAGGAATAGGGGCACGGGAAAAACTGTTTTTT. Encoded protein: CASSQGIGAREKLFF.

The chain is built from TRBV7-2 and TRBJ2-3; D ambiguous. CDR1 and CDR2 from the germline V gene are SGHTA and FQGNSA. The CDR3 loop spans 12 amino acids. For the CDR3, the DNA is TGTGGGAGTTCCACCTCGCGGGATACGCAGTATTTT. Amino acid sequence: CGSSTSRDTQYF.

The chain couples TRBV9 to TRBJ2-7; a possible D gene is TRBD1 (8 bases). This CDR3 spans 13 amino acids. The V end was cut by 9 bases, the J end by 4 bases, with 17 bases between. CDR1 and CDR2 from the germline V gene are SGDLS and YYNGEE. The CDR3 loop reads CANTGGQGYEQYF. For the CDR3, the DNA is TGTGCCAACACGGGAGGACAGGGATACGAGCAGTACTTC.

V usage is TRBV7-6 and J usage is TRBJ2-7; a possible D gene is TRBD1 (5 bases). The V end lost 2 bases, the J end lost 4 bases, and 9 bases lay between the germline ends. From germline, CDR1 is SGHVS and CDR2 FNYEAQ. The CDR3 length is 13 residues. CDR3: CASSLNSGYEQYF. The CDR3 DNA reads TGTGCCAGCAGCTTAAATTCAGGGTACGAGCAGTACTTC.

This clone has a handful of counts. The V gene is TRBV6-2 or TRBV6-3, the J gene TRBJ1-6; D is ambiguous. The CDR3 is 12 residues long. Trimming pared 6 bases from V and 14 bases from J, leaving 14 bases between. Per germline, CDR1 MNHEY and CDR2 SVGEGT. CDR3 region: CASSPPRHSLHF. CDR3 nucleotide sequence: TGTGCCAGCAGCCCTCCACGGCATTCCCTCCACTTT.

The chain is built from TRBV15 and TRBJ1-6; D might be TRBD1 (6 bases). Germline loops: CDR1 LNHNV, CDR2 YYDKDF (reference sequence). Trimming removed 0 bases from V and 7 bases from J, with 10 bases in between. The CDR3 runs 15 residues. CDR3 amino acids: CATSRDRGTNSPLHF. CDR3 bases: TGTGCCACCAGCAGAGATCGGGGGACAAATTCACCCCTCCACTTT.

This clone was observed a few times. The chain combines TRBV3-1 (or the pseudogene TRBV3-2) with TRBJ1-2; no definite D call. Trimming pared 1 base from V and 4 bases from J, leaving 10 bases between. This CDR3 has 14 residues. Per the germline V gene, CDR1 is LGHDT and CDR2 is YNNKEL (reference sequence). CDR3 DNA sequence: TGTGCCAGCAGCCAAGCCGACGGCAGCTATGGCTACACCTTC. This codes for CASSQADGSYGYTF.

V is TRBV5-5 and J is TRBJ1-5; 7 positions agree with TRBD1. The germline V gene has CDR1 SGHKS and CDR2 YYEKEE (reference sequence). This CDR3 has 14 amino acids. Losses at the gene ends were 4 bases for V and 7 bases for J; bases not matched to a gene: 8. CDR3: CASSLQGLGQPQHF. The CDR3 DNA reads TGTGCCAGCAGCCTACAGGGGCTAGGACAGCCCCAGCATTTT. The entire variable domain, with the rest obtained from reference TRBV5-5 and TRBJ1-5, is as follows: DAGVTQSPTHLIKTRGQQVTLRCSPISGHKSVSWYQQVLGQGPQFIFQYYEKEERGRGNFPDRFSARQFPNYSSELNVNALLLGDSALYLCASSLQGLGQPQHFGDGTRLSIL.

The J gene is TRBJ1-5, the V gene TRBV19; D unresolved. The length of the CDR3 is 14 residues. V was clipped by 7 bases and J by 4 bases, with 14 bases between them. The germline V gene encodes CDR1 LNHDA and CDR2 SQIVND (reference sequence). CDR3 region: CASTPLVGNQPQHF. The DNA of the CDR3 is TGTGCCAGTACCCCCCTGGTGGGGAATCAGCCCCAGCATTTT.

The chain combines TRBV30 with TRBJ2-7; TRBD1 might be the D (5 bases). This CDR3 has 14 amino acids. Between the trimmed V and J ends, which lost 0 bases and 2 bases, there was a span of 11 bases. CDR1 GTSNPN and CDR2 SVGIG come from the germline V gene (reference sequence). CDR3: CAWSVGATTYEQYF. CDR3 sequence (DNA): TGTGCCTGGAGTGTAGGGGCCACTACCTACGAGCAGTACTTC.

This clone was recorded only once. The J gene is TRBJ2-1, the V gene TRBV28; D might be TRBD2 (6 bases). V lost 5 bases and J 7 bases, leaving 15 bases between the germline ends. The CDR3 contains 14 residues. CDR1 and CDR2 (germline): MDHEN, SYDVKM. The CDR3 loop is CASSPVGGSNEQFF. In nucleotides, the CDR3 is TGTGCCAGCAGTCCCGTCGGGGGATCGAATGAGCAGTTCTTC.

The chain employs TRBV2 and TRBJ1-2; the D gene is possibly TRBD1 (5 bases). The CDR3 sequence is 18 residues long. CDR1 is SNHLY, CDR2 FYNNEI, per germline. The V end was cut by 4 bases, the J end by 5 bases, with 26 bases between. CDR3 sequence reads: CASSGRGGYRSGWYGYTF. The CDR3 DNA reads TGTGCCAGCAGTGGTCGCGGGGGGTACCGGTCGGGTTGGTATGGCTACACCTTC.

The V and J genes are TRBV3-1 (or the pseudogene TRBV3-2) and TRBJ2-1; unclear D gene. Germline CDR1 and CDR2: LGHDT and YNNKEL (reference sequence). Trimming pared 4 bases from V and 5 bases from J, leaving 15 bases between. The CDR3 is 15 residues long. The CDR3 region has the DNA TGTGCCAGCAGCCGCCTAAAGGGAAGAAACAATGAGCAGTTCTTC. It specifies CASSRLKGRNNEQFF.

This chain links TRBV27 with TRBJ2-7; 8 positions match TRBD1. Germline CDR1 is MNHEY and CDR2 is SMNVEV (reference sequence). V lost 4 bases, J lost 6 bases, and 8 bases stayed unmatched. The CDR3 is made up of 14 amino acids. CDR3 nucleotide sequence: TGTGCCAGCAGTTCCGGACAGGGAGTAGGCGAGCAGTACTTC. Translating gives CASSSGQGVGEQYF.

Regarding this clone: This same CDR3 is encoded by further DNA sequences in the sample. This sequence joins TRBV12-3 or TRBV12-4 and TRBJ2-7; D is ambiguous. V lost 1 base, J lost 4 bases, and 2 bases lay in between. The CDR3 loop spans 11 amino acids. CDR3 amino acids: CASSLGYEQYF. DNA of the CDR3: TGTGCCAGCAGTTTAGGGTACGAGCAGTACTTC.

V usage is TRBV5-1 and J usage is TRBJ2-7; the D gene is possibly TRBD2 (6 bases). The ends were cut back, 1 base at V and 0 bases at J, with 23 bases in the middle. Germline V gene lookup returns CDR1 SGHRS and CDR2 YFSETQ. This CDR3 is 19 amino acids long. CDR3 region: CASSLPGLARRGSSYEQYF. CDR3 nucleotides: TGCGCCAGCAGCTTGCCAGGTCTAGCGAGGAGAGGTTCCTCCTACGAGCAGTACTTC.